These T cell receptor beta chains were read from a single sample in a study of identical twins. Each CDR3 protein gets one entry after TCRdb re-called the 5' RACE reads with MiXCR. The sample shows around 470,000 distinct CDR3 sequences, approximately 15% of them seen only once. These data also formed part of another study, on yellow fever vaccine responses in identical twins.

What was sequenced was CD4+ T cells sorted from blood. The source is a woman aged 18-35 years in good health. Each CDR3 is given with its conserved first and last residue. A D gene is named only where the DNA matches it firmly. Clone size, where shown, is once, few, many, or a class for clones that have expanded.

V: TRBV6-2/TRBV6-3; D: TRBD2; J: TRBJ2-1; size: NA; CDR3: CASSNLDRTSGYNEQFF; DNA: TGTGCCAGCAGCAACTTAGACAGGACTAGCGGCTACAATGAGCAGTTCTTC
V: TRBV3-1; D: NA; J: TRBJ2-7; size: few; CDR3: CASSWRGRSSYEQYF; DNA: TGTGCCAGCAGCTGGAGGGGTAGGAGCTCCTACGAGCAGTACTTC
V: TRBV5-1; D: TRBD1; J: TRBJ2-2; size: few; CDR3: CASSLKQGVDTGELFF; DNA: TGCGCCAGCAGCTTGAAACAGGGGGTGGACACCGGGGAGCTGTTTTTT
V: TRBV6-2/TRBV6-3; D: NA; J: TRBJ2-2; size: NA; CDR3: CASSDTTGELFF; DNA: TGTGCCAGCAGTGACACAACCGGGGAGCTGTTTTTT
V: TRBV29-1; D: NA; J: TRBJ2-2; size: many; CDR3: CSVAGTRNTGELFF; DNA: TGCAGCGTGGCCGGGACCCGGAACACCGGGGAGCTGTTTTTT
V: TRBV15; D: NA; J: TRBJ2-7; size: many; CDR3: CATSIPKGPERYEQYF; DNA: TGTGCCACCAGCATCCCAAAGGGACCAGAGCGATACGAGCAGTACTTC
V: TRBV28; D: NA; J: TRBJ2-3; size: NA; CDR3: CASSSPRGIGPDTQYF; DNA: TGTGCCAGCAGCTCCCCCAGGGGTATAGGTCCAGATACGCAGTATTTT
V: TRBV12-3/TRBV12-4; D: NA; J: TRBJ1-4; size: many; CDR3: CASSLTGEKLFF; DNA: TGTGCCAGCAGTTTAACGGGAGAAAAACTGTTTTTT
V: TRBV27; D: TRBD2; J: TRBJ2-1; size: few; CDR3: CASSSPSRGGLRDEQFF; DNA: TGTGCCAGCAGTTCCCCCTCTCGGGGAGGGCTACGGGATGAGCAGTTCTTC
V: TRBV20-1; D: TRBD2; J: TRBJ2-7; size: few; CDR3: CSAGTSGTSYEQYF; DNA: TGCAGTGCTGGGACTAGCGGGACGTCCTACGAGCAGTACTTC
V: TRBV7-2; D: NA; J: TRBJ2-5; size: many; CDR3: CASSLLRGETQYF; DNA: TGTGCCAGCAGCTTATTGAGGGGAGAGACCCAGTACTTC
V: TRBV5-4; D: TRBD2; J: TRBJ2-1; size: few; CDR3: CASSHVLLAGDYEQFF; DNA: TGTGCCAGCAGCCACGTACTACTAGCGGGAGACTATGAGCAGTTCTTC
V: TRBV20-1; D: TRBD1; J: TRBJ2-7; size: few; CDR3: CSAKRDRISYEQYF; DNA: TGCAGTGCTAAAAGGGACAGGATAAGCTACGAGCAGTACTTC
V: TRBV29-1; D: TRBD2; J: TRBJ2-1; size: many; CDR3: CSVEGRTSGKTEQFF; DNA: TGCAGCGTTGAAGGGAGGACTAGCGGGAAAACTGAGCAGTTCTTC
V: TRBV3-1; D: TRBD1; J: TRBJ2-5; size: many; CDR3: CASSDRGVQETQYF; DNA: TGTGCCAGCAGCGACAGGGGCGTCCAAGAGACCCAGTACTTC
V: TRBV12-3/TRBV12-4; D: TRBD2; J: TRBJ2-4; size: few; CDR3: CASSRLAGGLGIQYF; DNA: TGTGCCAGCAGCCGACTAGCGGGGGGGCTAGGCATTCAGTACTTC
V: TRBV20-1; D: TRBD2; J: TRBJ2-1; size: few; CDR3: CSARALSGKYNEQFF; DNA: TGCAGTGCTAGAGCCCTTAGCGGGAAGTACAATGAGCAGTTCTTC
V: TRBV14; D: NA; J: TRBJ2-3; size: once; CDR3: CASSPPSVRDTQYF; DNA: TGTGCCAGCAGCCCCCCGAGCGTACGAGATACGCAGTATTTT
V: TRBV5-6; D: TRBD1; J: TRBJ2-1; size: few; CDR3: CASSSWTGPNEQFF; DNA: TGTGCCAGCAGCTCGTGGACAGGGCCCAATGAGCAGTTCTTC
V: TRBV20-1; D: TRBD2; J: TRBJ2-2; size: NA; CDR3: CSALGLAGGTGELFF; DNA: TGCAGTGCACTGGGACTAGCAGGCGGCACCGGGGAGCTGTTTTTT
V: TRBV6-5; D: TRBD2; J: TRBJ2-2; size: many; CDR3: CASSYLAGGTGELFF; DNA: TGTGCCAGCAGTTACTTGGCGGGAGGGACCGGGGAGCTGTTTTTT
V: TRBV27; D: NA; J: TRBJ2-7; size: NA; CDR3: CASTRGGVSVSSYEQYF; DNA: TGTGCCAGCACCCGAGGTGGGGTTTCAGTCAGCTCCTACGAGCAGTACTTC
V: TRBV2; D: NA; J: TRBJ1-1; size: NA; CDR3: CASSRQGFGTEAFF; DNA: TGTGCCAGCAGTCGTCAGGGGTTTGGCACTGAAGCTTTCTTT
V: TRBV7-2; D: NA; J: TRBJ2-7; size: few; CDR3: CASSSFSDPIYYEQYF; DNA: TGTGCCAGCAGCTCCTTTAGCGACCCTATCTACTACGAGCAGTACTTC
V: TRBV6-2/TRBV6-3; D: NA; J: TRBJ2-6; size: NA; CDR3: CASSYAVWANVLTF; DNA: TGTGCCAGCAGTTACGCAGTTTGGGCCAACGTCCTGACTTTC
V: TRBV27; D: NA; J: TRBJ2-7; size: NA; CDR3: CASSLRGISSYEQYF; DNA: TGTGCCAGCAGTTTAAGGGGGATTAGCTCCTACGAGCAGTACTTC
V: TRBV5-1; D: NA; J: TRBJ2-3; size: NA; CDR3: CASSPRGGPGTDTQYF; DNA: TGCGCCAGCAGCCCAAGAGGGGGGCCGGGCACAGATACGCAGTATTTT
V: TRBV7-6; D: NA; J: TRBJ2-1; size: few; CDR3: CASSLGPDLSYNEQFF; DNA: TGTGCCAGCAGCTTAGGTCCAGATCTCTCCTACAATGAGCAGTTCTTC
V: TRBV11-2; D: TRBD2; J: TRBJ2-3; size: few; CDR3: CASSLTGLAGSSTDTQYF; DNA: TGTGCCAGCAGCTTAACAGGGCTAGCGGGGTCTAGCACAGATACGCAGTATTTT
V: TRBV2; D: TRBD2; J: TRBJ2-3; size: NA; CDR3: CASRRLGTSGGLGTDTQYF; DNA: TGTGCCAGCCGACGTTTAGGGACTAGCGGGGGGTTGGGCACAGATACGCAGTATTTT
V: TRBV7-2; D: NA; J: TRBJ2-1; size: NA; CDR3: CASSFGGVVGNEQFF; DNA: TGTGCCAGCAGCTTTGGAGGCGTAGTCGGGAATGAGCAGTTCTTC
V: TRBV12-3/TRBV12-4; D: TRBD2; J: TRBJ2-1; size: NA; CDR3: CASSFGTSGSEQFF; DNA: TGTGCCAGCAGTTTCGGGACTAGCGGGAGTGAGCAGTTCTTC
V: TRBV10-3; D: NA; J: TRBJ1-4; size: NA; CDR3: CATQRATNEKLFF; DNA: TGTGCCACACAAAGAGCAACTAATGAAAAACTGTTTTTT
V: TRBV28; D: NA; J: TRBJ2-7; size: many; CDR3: CASSSPARPSYEQYF; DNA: TGTGCCAGCAGTTCTCCAGCAAGGCCCTCCTACGAGCAGTACTTC
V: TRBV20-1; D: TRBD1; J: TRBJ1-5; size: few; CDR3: CSAPPGQSNQPQHF; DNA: TGCAGTGCACCACCGGGACAGAGCAATCAGCCCCAGCATTTT